The T cell receptor beta chain under discussion was sequenced for a study of cytomegalovirus exposure and HLA in healthy donors. PCR was performed using 60 Vbeta and 13 Jbeta primers. Generated by immunoSEQ multiplex PCR, the TCRdb table keeps only in-frame clones and is missing some. Of about 180,000 clones in the sample, 80% were seen once. The sequenced sample was PBMCs. This receptor was obtained from a woman between 50 and 59 years old in good health and CMV-seropositive.

The CDR3 DNA sequence: TGTGCCAGCAGCGGGCTAGCGGATTACGAGCAGTACTTC. It translates to CASSGLADYEQYF. The chain uses TRBV5-4 and TRBJ2-7; TRBD2 matches 7 bases. V dropped 4 bases and J dropped 4; count of bases not matched to a gene: 5. This CDR3 region has 13 residues. CDR1 and CDR2 from the germline V gene are SGHNT and YYREEE (reference sequence).